These 11 T cell receptor beta chains originate from one sample sequenced in a study of metastatic and nonmetastatic thyroid tumors. Each patient came to thyroid surgery without any prior treatment (of any kind). MiXCR re-clonotyped the PCR reads for TCRdb. The data show 15,000 to 20,000 clones, 12% seen once. The sequencing input was tumor tissue. The receptors were sampled from a female donor with papillary thyroid cancer or a benign thyroid nodule (not recorded which). Some clones in this sample may be carry-over from other donors' samples.

This clone was seen at least ten times. The genes are TRBV19 and TRBJ1-5, with D unresolved. From germline, CDR1 is LNHDA and CDR2 SQIVND (reference sequence). There are 17 residues in the CDR3. V was cut by 7 bases and J by 3 bases, with 22 bases left in between. The CDR3 is CASTRGRTKGHNQPQHF. CDR3 nucleotide sequence: TGTGCCAGTACGCGAGGACGGACCAAGGGCCACAATCAGCCCCAGCATTTT.

This clone has at least ten counts. This rearrangement joins TRBV4-2 to TRBJ2-1, with unresolved D. This CDR3 region has 17 residues. Germline V gene sequence: CDR1 LGHNA, CDR2 YNFKEQ. The V and J ends lost 0 bases and 0 bases respectively, with 12 bases between them. DNA for the CDR3: TGTGCCAGCAGCCAAGATCTAGGCCAATTCTCCTACAATGAGCAGTTCTTC. Encoded protein: CASSQDLGQFSYNEQFF.

This clone came up a few times. An end of the junction differs from the germline gene, which may be a read error. The J gene is TRBJ2-2, the V gene TRBV28; 7 nucleotides line up with TRBD1. Germline CDR1 is MDHEN and CDR2 is SYDVKM. This CDR3 spans 15 amino acids. CDR3 sequence reads: CASRPGQLDTWELFF. DNA of the CDR3: TGTGCCAGCAGGCCGGGACAGCTCGACACCTGGGAGCTGTTTTTT.

This clone is judged medium-sized. V and J are TRBV4-1 and TRBJ1-4; tentatively, D is TRBD1 (5 bases). The CDR3 runs to 17 residues. The germline V gene encodes CDR1 MGHRA and CDR2 YSYEKL. V lost 5 bases to trimming and J lost 7 bases, with 23 bases between them. CDR3 sequence: CASSARSIGERPEKLFF. The CDR3 nucleotides are TGCGCCAGCAGCGCCAGATCGATAGGGGAGCGGCCTGAAAAACTGTTTTTT.

This clone was recorded at least ten times. This chain joins TRBV11-2 and TRBJ1-2; D is unclear. Trimming took off 5 bases at V and 8 bases at J, with 15 bases between the two ends. Germline CDR1 SGHAT, CDR2 FQNNGV. The CDR3 contains 13 residues. CDR3 loop: CASSPPSRAGYTF. CDR3 nucleotide sequence: TGTGCCAGCAGCCCGCCATCAAGGGCGGGCTACACCTTC.

This clone occurred many times. The V call is TRBV5-1, the J call TRBJ2-7; 9 bases agree with TRBD1. The CDR3 loop spans 13 amino acids. J was trimmed by 4 bases and V by 7 bases; bases with no gene match: 6. Germline V CDR1 and CDR2: SGHRS, YFSETQ. CDR3 nucleotide sequence: TGCGCCAGCGCCCGGGACAGGGATTACGAGCAGTACTTC. Its translation: CASARDRDYEQYF.

This clone was detected ten times or more. J is TRBJ2-7 and V is TRBV7-6; a weak D match, TRBD1 (10 bases). From germline, CDR1 is SGHVS and CDR2 FNYEAQ. CDR3 length equals 16 residues. V was trimmed by 3 bases and J by 2 bases, leaving 17 bases between them. The CDR3 DNA is TGTGCCAGCAGCTTGCGGGGGGGACAGGGGACCTACGAGCAGTACTTC. This sequence encodes CASSLRGGQGTYEQYF.

This clone was recorded many times. This chain links TRBV7-9 with TRBJ1-6; 7 nucleotides align to TRBD1. This CDR3 is built from 16 residues. The trim removed 5 bases at V and 7 bases at J, leaving 11 bases unmatched. Germline V gene lookup returns CDR1 SEHNR and CDR2 FQNEAQ (reference sequence). This CDR3 is CASSRGRTGGNSPLHF. The CDR3 nucleotides read TGTGCCAGCAGCCGGGGGAGGACAGGAGGGAATTCACCCCTCCACTTT.

The chain employs TRBV4-2 and TRBJ1-6; D gene unclear. CDR3 length equals 18 residues. Looked up from germline, CDR1 is LGHNA and CDR2 is YNFKEQ. V dropped 6 bases and J dropped 6 bases, with 24 bases sitting between them. In DNA form, the CDR3 reads TGTGCCAGCAGGGAATACACCCCTCAGGTCGGGGTTAATTCACCCCTCCACTTT. Its translation: CASREYTPQVGVNSPLHF.

In its sample, this clone ranks as medium-sized. The chain carries TRBV7-9 and TRBJ2-1; D is possibly TRBD2 (5 bases). This CDR3 has 13 residues. V gave up 0 bases and J gave up 5 bases, with 5 bases separating them. The germline gives CDR1 SEHNR, CDR2 FQNEAQ (reference sequence). The CDR3 nucleotides are TGTGCCAGCAGCTTAGCGCGGGACAATGAGCAGTTCTTC. Residues: CASSLARDNEQFF.

This clone was found a few times. V gene TRBV2 combines with J gene TRBJ2-7; 10 nucleotides line up with TRBD2. Per the germline V gene, CDR1 is SNHLY and CDR2 is FYNNEI. Trimming took 8 bases from V and 3 from J; bases not matched to a gene: 7. The CDR3 runs 14 residues. CDR3 sequence reads: CASQLAGKSYEQYF. The CDR3 DNA follows: TGTGCCAGCCAACTAGCGGGAAAGAGCTACGAGCAGTACTTC.